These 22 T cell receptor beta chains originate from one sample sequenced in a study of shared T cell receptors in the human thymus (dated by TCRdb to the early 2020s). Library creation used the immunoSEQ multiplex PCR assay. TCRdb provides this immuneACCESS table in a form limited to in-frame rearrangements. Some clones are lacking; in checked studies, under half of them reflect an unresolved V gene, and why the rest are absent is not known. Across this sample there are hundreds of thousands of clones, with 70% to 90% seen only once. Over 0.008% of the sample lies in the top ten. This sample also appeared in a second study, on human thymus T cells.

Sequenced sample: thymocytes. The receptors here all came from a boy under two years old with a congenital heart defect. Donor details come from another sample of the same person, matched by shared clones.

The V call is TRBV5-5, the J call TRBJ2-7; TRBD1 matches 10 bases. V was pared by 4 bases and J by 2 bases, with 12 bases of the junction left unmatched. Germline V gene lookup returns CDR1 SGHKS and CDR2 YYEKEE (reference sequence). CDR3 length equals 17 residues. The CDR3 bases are TGTGCCAGCAGCAAGGCCGCCGGGACAGGGGTCCCCTACGAGCAGTACTTC. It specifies CASSKAAGTGVPYEQYF.

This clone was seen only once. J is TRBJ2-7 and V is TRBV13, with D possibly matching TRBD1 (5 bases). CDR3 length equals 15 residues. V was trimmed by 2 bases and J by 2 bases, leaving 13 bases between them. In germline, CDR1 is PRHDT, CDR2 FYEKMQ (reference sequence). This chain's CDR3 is CASSLQWPGTYEQYF. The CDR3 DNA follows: TGTGCCAGCAGCTTACAATGGCCAGGGACCTACGAGCAGTACTTC.

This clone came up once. The CDR3 DNA reads TGTGCCAGCAGTTTGGGACAGAATCTTGAGACCCAGTACTTC. As protein: CASSLGQNLETQYF. The chain joins TRBV6-1 to TRBJ2-5, with 7 bases matching TRBD1. Trimming at V came to 5 bases and at J to 5 bases, leaving 8 bases not matched to a gene. Germline assignment: CDR1 MNHNS and CDR2 SASEGT. The length of the CDR3 is 14 residues.

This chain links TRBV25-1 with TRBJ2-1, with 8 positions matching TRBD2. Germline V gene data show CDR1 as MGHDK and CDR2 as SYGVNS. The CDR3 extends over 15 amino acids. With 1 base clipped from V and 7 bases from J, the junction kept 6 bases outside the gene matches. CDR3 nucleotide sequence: TGTGCCAGCAGTGAATTTAGCGGGAAGGGGAATGAGCAGTTCTTC. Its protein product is CASSEFSGKGNEQFF.

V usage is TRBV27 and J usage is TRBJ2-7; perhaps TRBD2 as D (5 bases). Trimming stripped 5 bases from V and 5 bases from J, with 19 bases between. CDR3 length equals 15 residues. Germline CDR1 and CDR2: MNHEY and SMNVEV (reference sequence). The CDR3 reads CASSPLSGRTHEQYF. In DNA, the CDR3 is TGTGCCAGCAGTCCTCTTAGTGGGAGAACCCACGAGCAGTACTTC.

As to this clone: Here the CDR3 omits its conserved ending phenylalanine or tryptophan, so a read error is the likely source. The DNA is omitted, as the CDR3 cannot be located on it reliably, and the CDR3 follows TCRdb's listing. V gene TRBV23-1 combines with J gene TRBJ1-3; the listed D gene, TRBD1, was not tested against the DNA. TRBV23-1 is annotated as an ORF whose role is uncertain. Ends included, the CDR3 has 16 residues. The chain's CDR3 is CASSQSSRDRTRTGKQ.

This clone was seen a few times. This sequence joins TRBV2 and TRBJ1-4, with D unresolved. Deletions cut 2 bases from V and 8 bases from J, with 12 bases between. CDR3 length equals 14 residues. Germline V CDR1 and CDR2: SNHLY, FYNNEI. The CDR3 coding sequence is TGTGCCAGCAGTGAATTGGCCCTCGGGGAAAAACTGTTTTTT. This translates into CASSELALGEKLFF.

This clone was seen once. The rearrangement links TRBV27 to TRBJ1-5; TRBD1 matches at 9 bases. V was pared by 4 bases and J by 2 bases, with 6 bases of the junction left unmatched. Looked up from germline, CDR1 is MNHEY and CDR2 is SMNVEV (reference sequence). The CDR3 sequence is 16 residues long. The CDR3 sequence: CASSSHRGQGNQPQHF. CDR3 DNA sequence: TGTGCCAGCAGTTCCCACAGGGGGCAGGGCAATCAGCCCCAGCATTTT.

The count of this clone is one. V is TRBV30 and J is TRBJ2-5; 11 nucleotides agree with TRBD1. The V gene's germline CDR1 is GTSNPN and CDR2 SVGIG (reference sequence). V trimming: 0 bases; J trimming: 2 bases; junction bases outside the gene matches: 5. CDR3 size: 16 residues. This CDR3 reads CAWSVRDRGRQETQYF. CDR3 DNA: TGTGCCTGGAGTGTCCGGGACAGGGGGAGGCAAGAGACCCAGTACTTC.

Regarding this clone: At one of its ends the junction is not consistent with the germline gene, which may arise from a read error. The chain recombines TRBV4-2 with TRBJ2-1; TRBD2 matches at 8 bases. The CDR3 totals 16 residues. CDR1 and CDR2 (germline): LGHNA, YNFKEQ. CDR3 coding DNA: TGTGCCAACAGCCAAGTTAGGAGCGGGAGTAGGAATGAGCAGTTCTTC. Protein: CANSQVRSGSRNEQFF.

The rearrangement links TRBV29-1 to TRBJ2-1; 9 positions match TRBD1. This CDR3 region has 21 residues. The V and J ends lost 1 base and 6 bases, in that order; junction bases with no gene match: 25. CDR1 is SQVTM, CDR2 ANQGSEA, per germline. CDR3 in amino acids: CSVEGGEGDRGAKGPFNEQFF. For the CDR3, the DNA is TGCAGCGTTGAAGGCGGAGAGGGAGACAGGGGGGCAAAGGGACCGTTCAATGAGCAGTTCTTC.

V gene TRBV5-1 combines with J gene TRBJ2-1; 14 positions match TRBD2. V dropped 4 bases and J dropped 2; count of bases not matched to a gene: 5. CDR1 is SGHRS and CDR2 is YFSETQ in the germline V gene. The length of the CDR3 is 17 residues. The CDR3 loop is CASSPGLAGGTYNEQFF. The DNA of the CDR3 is TGCGCCAGCAGCCCCGGACTAGCGGGAGGCACCTACAATGAGCAGTTCTTC.

The CDR3 DNA follows: TGTGCCACCAGCCCTCGACTAGCGGGAGGGCCCCGGCCGTACTTC. It codes for CATSPRLAGGPRPYF. This chain connects TRBV15 to TRBJ2-7, with 14 nucleotides matching TRBD2. The CDR3 spans 15 residues. The J segment lost 12 bases and the V segment lost 5 bases, leaving 12 bases of the junction unmatched. Germline CDR1 is LNHNV and CDR2 is YYDKDF (reference sequence).

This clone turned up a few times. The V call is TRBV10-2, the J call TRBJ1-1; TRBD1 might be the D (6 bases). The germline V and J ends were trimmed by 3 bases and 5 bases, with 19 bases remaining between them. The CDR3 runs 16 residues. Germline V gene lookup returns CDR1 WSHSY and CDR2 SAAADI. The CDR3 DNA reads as TGCGCCAGCAGTGACCCGACAGGACGGACGCGGACTGAAGCTTTCTTT. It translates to CASSDPTGRTRTEAFF.

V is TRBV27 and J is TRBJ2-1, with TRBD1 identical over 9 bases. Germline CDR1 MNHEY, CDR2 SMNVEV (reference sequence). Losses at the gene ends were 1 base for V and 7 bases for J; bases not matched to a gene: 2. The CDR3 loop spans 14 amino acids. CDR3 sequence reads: CASSLYDRGNEQFF. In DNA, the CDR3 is TGTGCCAGCAGTTTATACGACAGGGGGAATGAGCAGTTCTTC.

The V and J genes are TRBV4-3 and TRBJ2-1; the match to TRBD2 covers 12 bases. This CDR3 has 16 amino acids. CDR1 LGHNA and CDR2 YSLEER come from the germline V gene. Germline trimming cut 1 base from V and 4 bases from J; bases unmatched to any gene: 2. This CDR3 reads CASSQAGTSGYNEQFF. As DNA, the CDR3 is TGCGCCAGCAGCCAAGCCGGGACTAGCGGGTACAATGAGCAGTTCTTC.

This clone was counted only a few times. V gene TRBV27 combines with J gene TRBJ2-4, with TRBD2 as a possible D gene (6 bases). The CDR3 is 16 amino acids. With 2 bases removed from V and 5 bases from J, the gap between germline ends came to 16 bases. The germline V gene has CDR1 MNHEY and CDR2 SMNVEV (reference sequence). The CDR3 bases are TGTGCCAGCAGTTTAAGGGCACGGGGGAGCGAAAACATTCAGTACTTC. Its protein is CASSLRARGSENIQYF.

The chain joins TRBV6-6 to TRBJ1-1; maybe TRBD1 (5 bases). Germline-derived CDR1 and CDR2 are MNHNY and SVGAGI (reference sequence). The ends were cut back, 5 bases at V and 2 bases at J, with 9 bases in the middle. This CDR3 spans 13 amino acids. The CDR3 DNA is TGTGCCAGCAGTGGTGACAGAAACACTGAAGCTTTCTTT. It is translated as CASSGDRNTEAFF.

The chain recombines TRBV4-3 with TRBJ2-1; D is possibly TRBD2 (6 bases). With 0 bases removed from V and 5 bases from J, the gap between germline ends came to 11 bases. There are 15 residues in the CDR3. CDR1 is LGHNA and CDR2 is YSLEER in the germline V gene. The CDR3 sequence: CASSQESGVHNEQFF. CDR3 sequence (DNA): TGCGCCAGCAGCCAAGAGTCGGGAGTACACAATGAGCAGTTCTTC.

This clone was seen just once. CDR3 coding DNA: TGTGCCAGCAGCGTAGGGGGGTGGACTAGCGGGAGGTCCTACGAGCAGTACTTC. Translation: CASSVGGWTSGRSYEQYF. The rearrangement links TRBV9 to TRBJ2-7; 14 bases are shared with TRBD2. Germline V gene lookup returns CDR1 SGDLS and CDR2 YYNGEE. CDR3 size: 18 residues. Losses at the gene ends were 0 bases for V and 1 base for J; bases not matched to a gene: 6.

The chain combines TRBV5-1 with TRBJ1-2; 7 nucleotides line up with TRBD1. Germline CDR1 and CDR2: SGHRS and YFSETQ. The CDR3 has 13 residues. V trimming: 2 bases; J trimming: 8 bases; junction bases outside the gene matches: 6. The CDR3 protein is CASSFQQGQGYTF. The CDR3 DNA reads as TGCGCCAGCAGCTTTCAACAGGGACAGGGCTACACCTTC.

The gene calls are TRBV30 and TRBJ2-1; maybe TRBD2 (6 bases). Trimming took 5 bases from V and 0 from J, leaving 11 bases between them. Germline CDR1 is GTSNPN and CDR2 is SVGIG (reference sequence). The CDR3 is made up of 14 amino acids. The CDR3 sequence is CAWPDGSSYNEQFF. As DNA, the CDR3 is TGTGCCTGGCCTGACGGGAGCTCCTACAATGAGCAGTTCTTC.